This TCR beta chain appears in the sequencing data of a study of cytomegalovirus exposure and HLA in healthy donors. Study information: Genotyping of under 500 donors showed that over 80% belonged to the Caucasian-associated ancestry cluster. Notes on the study in general: The study designated fewer than 200 TCR beta chains cytomegalovirus-associated.

V shed 4 bases and J 3 bases; nucleotides not matched to a gene: 5. This CDR3 is built from 14 residues. CDR1 is SQVTM and CDR2 is ANQGSEA in the germline V gene. 60 Vbeta and 13 Jbeta primers were used in PCR. Libraries were prepared by immunoSEQ multiplex PCR; TCRdb keeps only in-frame clonotypes and omits some of them. The profile shows 75,000 to 90,000 clones, roughly 61% of them singletons. Note on this clone: Its matching antigen is unknown.

The V and J genes are TRBV29-1 and TRBJ1-5; 8 bases match TRBD1. Sequencing used PBMCs. The clonotype originates from a woman in her forties in good health and CMV-seropositive. In DNA form, the CDR3 reads TGCAGCGTTGGGACAGGGAACCCCAATCAGCCCCAGCATTTT. Its protein product is CSVGTGNPNQPQHF.